The 23 T cell receptor beta chains given below trace back to one sample, sequenced in a study of blood T cell repertoires in COVID-19. Here immunoSEQ multiplex PCR was the method, and the copy in TCRdb shows in-frame clones only, minus some. The profile shows under 200,000 clones, around 83% of them singletons. Sequenced material: peripheral blood. These receptor sequences come from a woman between 50 and 59 years old with COVID-19, enrolled during active disease.

The chain is built from TRBV2 and TRBJ1-1; the D is unclear. Trimming left V 3 bases short and J 4 bases short, with 12 bases between. This CDR3 comprises 14 residues. Germline CDR1 reads SNHLY; CDR2 reads FYNNEI. The CDR3 coding sequence is TGTGCCAGCAGTGATTCGGCGGGGATCACTGAAGCTTTCTTT. Translating gives CASSDSAGITEAFF.

J is TRBJ2-6 and V is TRBV10-2; 12 positions agree with TRBD1. There are 17 residues in the CDR3. Germline lookup yields CDR1 WSHSY and CDR2 SAAADI. V shed 6 bases, J shed 2 bases, and the junction held 5 bases outside the gene matches. This CDR3 is CASRAGTGGTGANVLTF. CDR3 nucleotides: TGCGCCAGCAGAGCCGGGACAGGGGGCACTGGGGCCAACGTCCTGACTTTC.

This clone appeared a single time. The rearrangement uses TRBV2 and TRBJ1-6; D remains ambiguous. CDR3 length equals 16 residues. Trimming left V 7 bases short and J 0 bases short, with 13 bases between. Germline CDR1 reads SNHLY; CDR2 reads FYNNEI. CDR3 in DNA: TGTGCCAGCACCGCGGGGAAGAGCTCCTATAATTCACCCCTCCACTTT. It specifies CASTAGKSSYNSPLHF. The variable domain in full, with the rest retrieved from reference TRBV2 and TRBJ1-6, is EPEVTQTPSHQVTQMGQEVILRCVPISNHLYFYWYRQILGQKVEFLVSFYNNEISEKSEIFDDQFSVERPDGSNFTLKIRSTKLEDSAMYFCASTAGKSSYNSPLHFGNGTRLTVT.

The chain recombines TRBV27 with TRBJ1-1, with D tentatively TRBD1 (5 bases). Between the trimmed V and J ends, which lost 6 bases and 1 base, there was a span of 15 bases. The CDR3 sequence is 15 residues long. Germline-derived CDR1 and CDR2 are MNHEY and SMNVEV (reference sequence). CDR3 nucleotides: TGTGCCAGCAGAGAGCTGGGGCAGGGGAACACTGAAGCTTTCTTT. This codes for CASRELGQGNTEAFF.

The chain has TRBV9 and TRBJ2-7; TRBD1 matches at 9 bases. With 4 bases clipped from V and 4 bases from J, the junction kept 6 bases outside the gene matches. The CDR3 consists of 14 residues. CDR1 and CDR2 (germline): SGDLS, YYNGEE. The CDR3: CASSTQGAKYEQYF. The CDR3 nucleotides are TGTGCCAGCAGCACACAGGGGGCTAAGTACGAGCAGTACTTC. The whole variable domain, remainder taken from reference TRBV9 and TRBJ2-7, is DSGVTQTPKHLITATGQRVTLRCSPRSGDLSVYWYQQSLDQGLQFLIQYYNGEERAKGNILERFSAQQFPDLHSELNLSSLELGDSALYFCASSTQGAKYEQYFGPGTRLTVT.

The V call is TRBV20-1, the J call TRBJ1-2; possible D gene TRBD1, 5 bases. Germline lookup yields CDR1 DFQATT and CDR2 SNEGSKA (reference sequence). V shed 3 bases and J shed 4 bases, with 12 bases lying between them. The CDR3 totals 13 residues. CDR3 sequence (DNA): TGCAGTGCTAGTACCCAGGGTGGCTATGGCTACACCTTC. It encodes CSASTQGGYGYTF.

V and J are TRBV3-1 (or the pseudogene TRBV3-2) and TRBJ2-5; TRBD2 aligns across 8 bases. CDR1 is LGHDT and CDR2 is YNNKEL in the germline V gene (reference sequence). There are 15 residues in the CDR3. With 4 bases clipped from V and 0 bases from J, the junction kept 4 bases outside the gene matches. CDR3 residues: CASSPGGLYQETQYF. In DNA form, the CDR3 reads TGTGCCAGCAGCCCGGGGGGGTTGTACCAAGAGACCCAGTACTTC.

J is TRBJ1-5 and V is TRBV7-2; 7 nucleotides align to TRBD1. CDR1 and CDR2 (germline): SGHTA, FQGNSA. The CDR3 spans 15 residues. Unmatched junction bases numbered 9, after V lost 5 bases and J lost 5 bases. This CDR3 is CASSASPQGYQPQHF. The DNA for the CDR3 is TGTGCCAGCAGCGCCTCCCCACAGGGGTATCAGCCCCAGCATTTT.

The chain links TRBV18 to TRBJ2-2; possibly TRBD1 for D (6 bases). The CDR3 contains 16 residues. V lost 4 bases to trimming and J lost 0 bases, with 12 bases between them. Looked up from germline, CDR1 is KGHSH and CDR2 is LQKENI. CDR3 residues: CASSQQQGSNTGELFF. The CDR3 bases are TGTGCCAGCTCACAACAACAGGGTTCGAACACCGGGGAGCTGTTTTTT.

The V and J genes are TRBV6-1 and TRBJ2-3; no definite D call. The CDR3 consists of 16 residues. The V and J ends lost 2 bases and 0 bases respectively, with 12 bases between them. Germline assignment: CDR1 MNHNS and CDR2 SASEGT. The CDR3 loop reads CASSENGLVSTDTQYF. In DNA form, the CDR3 reads TGTGCCAGCAGTGAAAACGGGTTAGTTAGCACAGATACGCAGTATTTT.

The V call is TRBV5-6, the J call TRBJ2-7, with 7 bases lining up with TRBD1. The V gene end was trimmed by 4 bases and the J gene end by 3 bases; junction bases not matched to a gene: 4. CDR1 SGHDT and CDR2 YYEEEE come from the germline V gene. The CDR3 loop spans 13 amino acids. The CDR3 loop reads CASSQRQGYEQYF. Written as DNA, the CDR3 is TGTGCCAGCAGCCAAAGACAGGGCTACGAGCAGTACTTC.

This clone appeared a few times. The chain combines TRBV6-5 with TRBJ1-1, with 7 bases lining up with TRBD1. The CDR3 loop spans 13 amino acids. Germline V gene sequence: CDR1 MNHEY, CDR2 SVGAGI. J was trimmed by 0 bases and V by 7 bases; bases with no gene match: 2. The CDR3 bases are TGTGCCAGCAAGACAGGGATGAACACTGAAGCTTTCTTT. Protein: CASKTGMNTEAFF.

The chain links TRBV3-1 (or the pseudogene TRBV3-2) to TRBJ2-7, with 7 bases that match TRBD2. This CDR3 region has 13 residues. Germline V gene data show CDR1 as LGHDT and CDR2 as YNNKEL (reference sequence). Trimming at V came to 5 bases and at J to 5 bases, leaving 6 bases not matched to a gene. The CDR3 sequence: CASSFRGGDEQYF. For the CDR3, the DNA is TGTGCCAGCAGCTTCCGGGGAGGGGACGAGCAGTACTTC.

The chain employs TRBV9 and TRBJ1-3, with 7 bases identical to TRBD1. CDR3 length equals 16 residues. With V trimmed by 2 bases and J by 0 bases, 5 bases remained unmatched. Germline CDR1 is SGDLS and CDR2 is YYNGEE. The CDR3 loop reads CASSVRQGYSGNTIYF. In DNA, the CDR3 is TGTGCCAGCAGCGTCAGACAGGGTTACTCTGGAAACACCATATATTTT.

As concerns this clone: Other nucleotide sequences from this sample produce the same CDR3. V gene TRBV6-5 combines with J gene TRBJ1-2; TRBD1 agrees at 9 bases. CDR3 length equals 13 residues. Losses at the gene ends were 5 bases for V and 7 bases for J; bases not matched to a gene: 5. From germline, CDR1 is MNHEY and CDR2 SVGAGI. The CDR3 reads CASSTGTGFGYTF. The CDR3 coding sequence is TGTGCCAGCAGTACCGGGACAGGGTTTGGCTACACCTTC.

The rearrangement uses TRBV4-1 and TRBJ1-1; a possible D gene is TRBD1 (5 bases). The germline V and J ends were trimmed by 1 base and 5 bases, with 11 bases remaining between them. The CDR3 is 14 residues long. Per germline, CDR1 MGHRA and CDR2 YSYEKL. CDR3 amino acids: CASSQGRVGTEAFF. The DNA for the CDR3 is TGCGCCAGCAGCCAAGGCAGGGTTGGTACTGAAGCTTTCTTT.

This chain uses TRBV2 with TRBJ1-5, with D unclear. The CDR3 totals 15 residues. Germline V lookup: CDR1 SNHLY, CDR2 FYNNEI. V lost 3 bases, J lost 0 bases, and 9 bases lay in between. The CDR3 DNA reads TGTGCCAGCAGTGAGGAGGCAATTAGCAATCAGCCCCAGCATTTT. Translating it yields CASSEEAISNQPQHF.

The chain carries TRBV2 and TRBJ2-1; TRBD2 is a possible D gene (5 bases). The germline V and J ends were trimmed by 2 bases and 4 bases, with 15 bases remaining between them. This CDR3 is 16 amino acids long. The germline gives CDR1 SNHLY, CDR2 FYNNEI. The CDR3 protein is CASSELRTQIYNEQFF. The CDR3 DNA reads as TGTGCCAGCAGTGAACTCCGGACTCAGATTTACAATGAGCAGTTCTTC.

CDR3 loop: CASSPTSSGNTIYF. In DNA, the CDR3 is TGTGCCAGCTCACCGACAAGCTCTGGAAACACCATATATTTT. The genes are TRBV18 and TRBJ1-3, with unresolved D. The V end was cut by 3 bases, the J end by 0 bases, with 6 bases between. The CDR3 has 14 amino acids. CDR1 is KGHSH and CDR2 is LQKENI in the germline V gene.

The chain couples TRBV28 to TRBJ2-1; 11 bases line up with TRBD2. V shed 3 bases and J 1 base; nucleotides not matched to a gene: 5. The CDR3 contains 17 residues. The germline V gene encodes CDR1 MDHEN and CDR2 SYDVKM. CDR3 residues: CASSLVAGGRSYNEQFF. The DNA for the CDR3 is TGTGCCAGCAGTTTGGTAGCGGGGGGGCGTTCCTACAATGAGCAGTTCTTC.

The genes are TRBV19 and TRBJ2-5; maybe TRBD2 (5 bases). CDR1 LNHDA and CDR2 SQIVND come from the germline V gene (reference sequence). Trimming took off 5 bases at V and 9 bases at J, with 16 bases between the two ends. This CDR3 has 13 amino acids. The CDR3 bases are TGTGCCAGTAGTCAAGACTCGTTCGGGGCCCAGTACTTC. Amino acids: CASSQDSFGAQYF.

The rearrangement joins TRBV3-1 (or the pseudogene TRBV3-2) to TRBJ1-1; perhaps TRBD1 as D (5 bases). Germline V gives CDR1 LGHDT, CDR2 YNNKEL (reference sequence). This CDR3 region has 13 residues. Trimming shortened V by 4 bases and J by 5 bases, and 11 bases separated the two germline ends. The DNA for the CDR3 is TGTGCCAGCAGCCGCCAGGGAGGGACTGAAGCTTTCTTT. This codes for CASSRQGGTEAFF.

The gene calls are TRBV13 and TRBJ2-1; possible D gene TRBD2, 6 bases. Deletions cut 7 bases from V and 5 bases from J, with 15 bases between. This CDR3 region has 14 residues. Germline CDR1 is PRHDT and CDR2 is FYEKMQ (reference sequence). This chain's CDR3 is CASIISGVHNEQFF. The CDR3 nucleotides read TGTGCCAGCATCATCTCGGGGGTACACAATGAGCAGTTCTTC.